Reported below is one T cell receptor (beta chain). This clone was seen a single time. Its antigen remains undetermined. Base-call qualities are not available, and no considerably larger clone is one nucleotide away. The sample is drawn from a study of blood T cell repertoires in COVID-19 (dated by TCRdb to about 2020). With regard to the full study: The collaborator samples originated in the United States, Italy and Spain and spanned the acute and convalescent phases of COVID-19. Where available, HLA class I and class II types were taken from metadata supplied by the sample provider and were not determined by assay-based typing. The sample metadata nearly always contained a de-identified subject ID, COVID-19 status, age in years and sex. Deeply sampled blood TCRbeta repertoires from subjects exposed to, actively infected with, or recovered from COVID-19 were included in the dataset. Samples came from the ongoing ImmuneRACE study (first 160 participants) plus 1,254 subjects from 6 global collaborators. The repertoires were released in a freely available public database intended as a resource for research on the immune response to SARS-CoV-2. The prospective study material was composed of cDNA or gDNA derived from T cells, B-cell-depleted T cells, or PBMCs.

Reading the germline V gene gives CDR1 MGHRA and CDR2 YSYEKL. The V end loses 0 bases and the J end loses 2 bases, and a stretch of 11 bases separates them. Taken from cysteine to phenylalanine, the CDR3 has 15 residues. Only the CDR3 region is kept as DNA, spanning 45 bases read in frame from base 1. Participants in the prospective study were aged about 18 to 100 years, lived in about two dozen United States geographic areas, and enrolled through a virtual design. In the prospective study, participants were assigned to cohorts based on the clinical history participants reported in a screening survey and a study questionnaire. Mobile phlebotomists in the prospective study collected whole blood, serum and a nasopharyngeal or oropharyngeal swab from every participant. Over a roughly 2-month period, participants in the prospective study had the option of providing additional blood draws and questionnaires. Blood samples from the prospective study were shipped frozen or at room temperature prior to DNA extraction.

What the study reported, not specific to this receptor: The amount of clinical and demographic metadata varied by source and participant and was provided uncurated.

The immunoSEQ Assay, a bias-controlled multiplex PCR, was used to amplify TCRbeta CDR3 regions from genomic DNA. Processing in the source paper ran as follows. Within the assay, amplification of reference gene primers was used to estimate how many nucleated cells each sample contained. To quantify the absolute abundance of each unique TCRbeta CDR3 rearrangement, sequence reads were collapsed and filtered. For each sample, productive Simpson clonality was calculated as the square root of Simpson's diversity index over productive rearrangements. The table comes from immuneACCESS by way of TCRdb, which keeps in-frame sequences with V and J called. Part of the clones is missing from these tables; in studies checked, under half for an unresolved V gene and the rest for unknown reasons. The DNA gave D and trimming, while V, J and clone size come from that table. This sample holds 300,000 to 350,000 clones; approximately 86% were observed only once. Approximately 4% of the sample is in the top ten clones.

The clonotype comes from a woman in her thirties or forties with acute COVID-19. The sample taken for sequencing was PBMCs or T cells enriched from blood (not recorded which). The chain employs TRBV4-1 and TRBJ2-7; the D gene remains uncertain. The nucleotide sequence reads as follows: TGCGCCAGCAGCCAAGAGGAAGGCGGTACCTACGAGCAGTACTTC. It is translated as CASSQEEGGTYEQYF.